These 12 T cell receptor beta chains were all obtained from the same sample, sequenced in a study of post-analysis software for immune sequencing data. Study results and limitations: Four or five TRBV segments, TRBV5-6, TRBV5-1 and TRBV20-1 among them, were found more frequent in patients than controls.

Prepared TCR beta cDNA libraries contained unique molecular identifiers. One entry per CDR3 protein, called by TCRdb with MiXCR from the PCR reads. This sample has 600,000 to 750,000 distinct CDR3 sequences, with approximately 59% found just once. Their antigens are not known. Specimen: blood. The receptors come from a girl aged 2-10 years with multiple sclerosis.

In this sample, this clonotype turned up once. The chain uses TRBV5-1 and TRBJ2-3, with a possible D match to TRBD1 (5 bases). V was pared by 5 bases and J by 4 bases, with 11 bases between. The germline gives CDR1 SGHRS, CDR2 YFSETQ. The CDR3 has 13 residues. The CDR3 nucleotides are TGCGCCAGCAGAGGCAGGGAACCAGATACGCAGTATTTT. Translated, it gives CASRGREPDTQYF. Using reference TRBV5-1 and TRBJ2-3 for the parts outside the CDR3, the full variable domain is KAGVTQTPRYLIKTRGQQVTLSCSPISGHRSVSWYQQTPGQGLQFLFEYFSETQRNKGNFPGRFSGRQFSNSRSEMNVSTLELGDSALYLCASRGREPDTQYFGPGTRLTVL.

This clonotype was observed once. The chain recombines TRBV7-2 with TRBJ2-5; D may be TRBD2 (6 bases). The DNA matches TRBJ2-7 better at its end, which makes the J call doubtful. Germline values: CDR1 SGHTA, CDR2 FQGNSA. The CDR3 totals 17 residues. The CDR3 loop is CASSLGYGGPGAYEQYF. The DNA of the CDR3 is TGTGCCAGCAGCTTAGGGTATGGCGGGCCGGGGGCCTACGAGCAGTACTTC.

The J gene is TRBJ2-1, the V gene TRBV7-3; TRBD2 is a possible D gene (5 bases). Deletions cut 3 bases from V and 2 bases from J, with 14 bases between. Per germline, CDR1 SGHTA and CDR2 FQGTGA. This CDR3 comprises 16 residues. CDR3 nucleotides: TGTGCCAGCAGCTTCAACTCCGGGAACCCCTACAATGAGCAGTTCTTC. Its protein is CASSFNSGNPYNEQFF.

This clonotype was observed a handful of times. The V and J genes are TRBV29-1 and TRBJ1-1, with 9 nucleotides matching TRBD1. This CDR3 comprises 15 residues. V lost 4 bases and J lost 6; bases outside the gene matches: 12. Germline CDR1 reads SQVTM; CDR2 reads ANQGSEA. This CDR3 is CSVGWGQGGRAEAFF. The DNA of the CDR3 is TGCAGCGTTGGTTGGGGACAGGGTGGTCGGGCTGAAGCTTTCTTT.

This clonotype was seen a handful of times. The chain uses TRBV4-1 and TRBJ2-1, with TRBD2 identical over 8 bases. CDR3 length equals 15 residues. V shed 3 bases and J 7 bases; nucleotides not matched to a gene: 8. The V gene's germline CDR1 is MGHRA and CDR2 YSYEKL. CDR3 nucleotides: TGCGCCAGCAGCCAGGTGACTAGCGATACAAATGAGCAGTTCTTC. It codes for CASSQVTSDTNEQFF.

This clonotype was counted a single time. The chain is built from TRBV2 and TRBJ2-7, with 9 bases that match TRBD2. After removal of 2 bases from V and 6 bases from J, the junction contained 8 bases not matched to a gene. This CDR3 comprises 15 residues. Germline lookup yields CDR1 SNHLY and CDR2 FYNNEI. The CDR3 reads CASSEMWREGSEQYF. The CDR3 DNA reads as TGTGCCAGCAGTGAAATGTGGCGGGAGGGAAGCGAGCAGTACTTC.

The chain couples TRBV29-1 to TRBJ2-3; 7 bases are shared with TRBD2. J lost 9 bases, V lost 8 bases, and 8 bases had no gene match. CDR3 length: 11 residues. CDR1 and CDR2 (germline): SQVTM, ANQGSEA. Here the CDR3 DNA reads TGCAGCTTTGGGGGGGGAGGCACGCAGTATTTT. It codes for CSFGGGGTQYF.

The chain combines TRBV7-9 with TRBJ2-5; 7 nucleotides match TRBD2. Germline CDR1 reads SEHNR; CDR2 reads FQNEAQ (reference sequence). V lost 1 base to trimming and J lost 4 bases; unmatched junction nucleotides: 6. The CDR3 is 15 residues long. The CDR3 DNA reads as TGTGCCAGCAGCTTAGAGGTTGGGGGGGGAGAGACCCAGTACTTC. Protein sequence: CASSLEVGGGETQYF. Supplemented by reference TRBV7-9 and TRBJ2-5, the full variable domain reads DTGVSQNPRHKITKRGQNVTFRCDPISEHNRLYWYRQTLGQGPEFLTYFQNEAQLEKSRLLSDRFSAERPKGSFSTLEIQRTEQGDSAMYLCASSLEVGGGETQYFGPGTRLLVL.

The chain has TRBV6-2 or TRBV6-3 and TRBJ1-1, with TRBD1 identical over 8 bases. This CDR3 comprises 14 residues. Germline V gene data show CDR1 as MNHEY and CDR2 as SVGEGT. V lost 4 bases, J lost 11 bases, and 12 bases stayed unmatched. DNA for the CDR3: TGTGCCAGCAGTTCTGCACGGGACAGGCCGCGGGCTTTCTTT. This encodes CASSSARDRPRAFF.

The chain combines TRBV7-3 with TRBJ2-1, with TRBD2 matching 12 bases. Germline CDR1 and CDR2: SGHTA and FQGTGA. Trimming took 5 bases from V and 7 from J; bases not matched to a gene: 6. The CDR3 runs to 15 residues. CDR3 bases: TGTGCCAGCAGCCAACTAGCGGGAGGTGGTAATGAGCAGTTCTTC. Its translation: CASSQLAGGGNEQFF.

This rearrangement joins TRBV29-1 to TRBJ2-1, with D hard to call. V lost 1 base and J lost 9, with 16 bases in between. The CDR3 is 14 residues long. CDR1 is SQVTM, CDR2 ANQGSEA, per germline. CDR3 nucleotide sequence: TGCAGCGTTGAAGGTGGCCCCGATATGGGTGAGCAGTTCTTC. As protein: CSVEGGPDMGEQFF.

This clonotype was found once. The chain couples TRBV5-1 to TRBJ2-5, with 10 nucleotides matching TRBD2. Germline V lookup: CDR1 SGHRS, CDR2 YFSETQ. The CDR3 extends over 15 amino acids. The trim removed 4 bases at V and 4 bases at J, leaving 7 bases unmatched. The CDR3 protein is CASSTGGLAAETQYF. The CDR3 DNA sequence: TGCGCCAGCAGCACGGGAGGACTAGCGGCAGAGACCCAGTACTTC.